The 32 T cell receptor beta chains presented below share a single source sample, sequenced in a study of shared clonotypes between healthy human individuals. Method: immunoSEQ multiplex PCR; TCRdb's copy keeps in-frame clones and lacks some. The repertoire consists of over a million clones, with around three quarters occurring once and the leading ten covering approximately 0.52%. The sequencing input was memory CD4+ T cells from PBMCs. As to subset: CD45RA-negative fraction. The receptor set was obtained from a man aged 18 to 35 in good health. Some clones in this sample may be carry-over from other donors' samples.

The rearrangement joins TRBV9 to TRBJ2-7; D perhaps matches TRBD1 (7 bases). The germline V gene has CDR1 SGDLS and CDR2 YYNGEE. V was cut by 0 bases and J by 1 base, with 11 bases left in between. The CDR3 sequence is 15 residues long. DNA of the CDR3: TGTGCCAGCAGCGTAGCAGGGGGGTGGTCCTACGAGCAGTACTTC. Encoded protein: CASSVAGGWSYEQYF.

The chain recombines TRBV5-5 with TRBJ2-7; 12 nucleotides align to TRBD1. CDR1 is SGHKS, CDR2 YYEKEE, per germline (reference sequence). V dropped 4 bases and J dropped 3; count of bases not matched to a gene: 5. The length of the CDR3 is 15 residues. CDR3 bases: TGTGCCAGCAGCCGAGGGACAGGGGGCTACTACGAGCAGTACTTC. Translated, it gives CASSRGTGGYYEQYF.

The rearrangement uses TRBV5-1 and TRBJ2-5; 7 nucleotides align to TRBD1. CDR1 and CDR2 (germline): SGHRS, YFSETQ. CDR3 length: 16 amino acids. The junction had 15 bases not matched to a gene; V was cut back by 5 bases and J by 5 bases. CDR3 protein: CASRYGQDNFGETQYF. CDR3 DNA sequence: TGCGCCAGCAGGTATGGACAGGACAACTTTGGGGAGACCCAGTACTTC.

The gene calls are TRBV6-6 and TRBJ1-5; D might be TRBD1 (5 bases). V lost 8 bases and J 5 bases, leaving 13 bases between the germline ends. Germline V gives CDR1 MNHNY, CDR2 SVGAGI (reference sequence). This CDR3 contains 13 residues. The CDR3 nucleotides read TGTGCCAGCCTGCGCGGGGGAGATCAGCCCCAGCATTTT. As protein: CASLRGGDQPQHF.

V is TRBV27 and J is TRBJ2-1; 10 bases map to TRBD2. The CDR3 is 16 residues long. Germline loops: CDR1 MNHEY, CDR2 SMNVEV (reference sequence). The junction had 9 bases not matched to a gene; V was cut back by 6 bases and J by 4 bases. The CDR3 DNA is TGTGCCAGCAGGCGGGACCTAGCGGGAGCGTACAATGAGCAGTTCTTC. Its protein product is CASRRDLAGAYNEQFF.

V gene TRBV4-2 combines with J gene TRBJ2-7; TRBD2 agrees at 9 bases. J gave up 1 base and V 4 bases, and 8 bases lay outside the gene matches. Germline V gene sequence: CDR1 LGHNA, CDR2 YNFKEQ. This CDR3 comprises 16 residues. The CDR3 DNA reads TGTGCCAGCAGCCCCTTTCCCGCGGGAGGGTCCTACGAGCAGTACTTC. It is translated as CASSPFPAGGSYEQYF.

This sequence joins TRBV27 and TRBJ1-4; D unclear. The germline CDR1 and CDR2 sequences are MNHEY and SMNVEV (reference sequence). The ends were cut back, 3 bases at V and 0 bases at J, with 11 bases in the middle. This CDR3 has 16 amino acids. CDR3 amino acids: CASSFTGRATNEKLFF. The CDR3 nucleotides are TGTGCCAGCAGTTTTACCGGACGTGCAACTAATGAAAAACTGTTTTTT.

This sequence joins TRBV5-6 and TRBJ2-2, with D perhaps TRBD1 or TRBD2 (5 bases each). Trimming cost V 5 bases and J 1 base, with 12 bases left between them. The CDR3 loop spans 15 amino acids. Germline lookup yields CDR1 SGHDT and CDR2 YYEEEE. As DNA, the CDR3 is TGTGCCAGCAGGGGATGGGGGAGGAACACCGGGGAGCTGTTTTTT. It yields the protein CASRGWGRNTGELFF.

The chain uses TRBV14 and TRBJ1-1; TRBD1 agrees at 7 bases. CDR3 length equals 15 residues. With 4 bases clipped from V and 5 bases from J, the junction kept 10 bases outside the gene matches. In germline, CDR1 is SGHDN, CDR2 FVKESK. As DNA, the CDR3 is TGTGCCAGCAGCCGCGACAGGGTGGCTGGGACTGAAGCTTTCTTT. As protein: CASSRDRVAGTEAFF.

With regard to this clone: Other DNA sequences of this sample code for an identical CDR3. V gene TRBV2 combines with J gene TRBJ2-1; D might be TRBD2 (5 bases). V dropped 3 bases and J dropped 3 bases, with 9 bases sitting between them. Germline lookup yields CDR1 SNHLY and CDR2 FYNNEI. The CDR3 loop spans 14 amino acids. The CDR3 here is CASSDRGGYNEQFF. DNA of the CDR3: TGTGCCAGCAGTGACCGCGGAGGCTACAATGAGCAGTTCTTC.

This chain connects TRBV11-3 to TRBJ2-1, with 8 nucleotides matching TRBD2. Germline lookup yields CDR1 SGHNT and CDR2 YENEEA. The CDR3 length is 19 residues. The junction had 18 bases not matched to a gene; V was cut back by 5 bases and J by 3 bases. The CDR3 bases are TGTGCCAGCAGCCCAGGGGCCACTAGCGGCAAACAGGGCTACAATGAGCAGTTCTTC. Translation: CASSPGATSGKQGYNEQFF.

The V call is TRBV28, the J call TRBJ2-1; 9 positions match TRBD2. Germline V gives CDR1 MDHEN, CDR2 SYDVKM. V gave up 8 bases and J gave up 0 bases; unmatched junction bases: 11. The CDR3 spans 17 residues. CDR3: CASRGTSGYISYNEQFF. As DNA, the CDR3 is TGTGCCAGCCGGGGAACTAGCGGGTACATCTCCTACAATGAGCAGTTCTTC.

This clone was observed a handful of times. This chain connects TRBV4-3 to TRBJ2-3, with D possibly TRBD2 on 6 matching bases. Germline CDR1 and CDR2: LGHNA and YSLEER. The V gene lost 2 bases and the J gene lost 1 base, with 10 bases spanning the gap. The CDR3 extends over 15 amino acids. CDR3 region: CASSQSLARTDTQYF. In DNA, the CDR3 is TGCGCCAGCAGCCAATCCCTAGCGCGCACAGATACGCAGTATTTT.

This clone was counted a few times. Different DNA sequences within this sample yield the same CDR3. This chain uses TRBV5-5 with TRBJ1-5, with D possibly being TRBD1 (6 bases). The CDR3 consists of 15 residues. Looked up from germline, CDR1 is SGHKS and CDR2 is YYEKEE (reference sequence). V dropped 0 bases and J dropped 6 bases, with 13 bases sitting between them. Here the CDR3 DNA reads TGTGCCAGCAGCTTGGAAGCGGGAGGGGGTCAGCCCCAGCATTTT. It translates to CASSLEAGGGQPQHF.

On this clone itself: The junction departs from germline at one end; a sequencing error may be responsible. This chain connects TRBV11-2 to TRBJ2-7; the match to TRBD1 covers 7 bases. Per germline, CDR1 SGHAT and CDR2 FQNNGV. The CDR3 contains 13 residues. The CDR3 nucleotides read TGTGCCAGCAGCTCAAACACACCCGGGACAGTAGACTTC. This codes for CASSSNTPGTVDF.

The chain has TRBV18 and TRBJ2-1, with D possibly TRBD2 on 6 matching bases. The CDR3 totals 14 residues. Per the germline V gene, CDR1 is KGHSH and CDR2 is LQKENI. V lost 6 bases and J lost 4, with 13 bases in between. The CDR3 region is CASSPTRQYNEQFF. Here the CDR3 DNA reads TGTGCCAGCTCCCCGACTAGACAGTACAATGAGCAGTTCTTC.

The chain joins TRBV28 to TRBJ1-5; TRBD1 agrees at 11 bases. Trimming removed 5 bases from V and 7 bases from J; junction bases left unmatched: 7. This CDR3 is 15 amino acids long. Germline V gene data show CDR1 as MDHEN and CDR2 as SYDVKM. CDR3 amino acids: CASSKGQGDSQPQHF. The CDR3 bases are TGTGCCAGCAGTAAGGGACAGGGGGATTCCCAGCCCCAGCATTTT.

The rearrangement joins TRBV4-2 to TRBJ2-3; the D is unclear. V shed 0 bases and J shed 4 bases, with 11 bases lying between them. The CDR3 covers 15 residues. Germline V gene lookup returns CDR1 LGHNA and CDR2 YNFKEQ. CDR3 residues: CASSQDGQAPDTQYF. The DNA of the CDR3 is TGTGCCAGCAGCCAAGATGGGCAGGCCCCAGATACGCAGTATTTT.

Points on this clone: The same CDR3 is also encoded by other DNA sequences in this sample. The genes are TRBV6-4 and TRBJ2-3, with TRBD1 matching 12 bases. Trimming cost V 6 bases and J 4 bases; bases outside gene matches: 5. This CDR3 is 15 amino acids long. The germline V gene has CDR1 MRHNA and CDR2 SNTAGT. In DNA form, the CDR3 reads TGTGCCAGCAGCTCCGGGACAGGGGGCGCAGATACGCAGTATTTT. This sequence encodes CASSSGTGGADTQYF.

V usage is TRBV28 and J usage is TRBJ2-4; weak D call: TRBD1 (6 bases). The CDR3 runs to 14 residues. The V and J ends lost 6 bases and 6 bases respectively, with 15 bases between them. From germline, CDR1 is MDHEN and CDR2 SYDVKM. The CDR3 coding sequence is TGTGCCAGCAGACCTACAGGGCTGGGAAACATTCAGTACTTC. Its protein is CASRPTGLGNIQYF.

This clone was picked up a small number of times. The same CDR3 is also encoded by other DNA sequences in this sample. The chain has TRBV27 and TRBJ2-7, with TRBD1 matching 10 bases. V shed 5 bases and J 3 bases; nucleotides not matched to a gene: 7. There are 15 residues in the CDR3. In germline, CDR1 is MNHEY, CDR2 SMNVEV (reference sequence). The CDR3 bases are TGTGCCAGCAGTCTCCGGGACAGGGGTAACTACGAGCAGTACTTC. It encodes CASSLRDRGNYEQYF.

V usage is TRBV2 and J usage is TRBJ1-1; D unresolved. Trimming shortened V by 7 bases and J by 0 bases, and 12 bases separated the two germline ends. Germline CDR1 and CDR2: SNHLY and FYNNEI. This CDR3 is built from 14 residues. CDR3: CASTPGSMNTEAFF. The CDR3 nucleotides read TGTGCCAGCACGCCAGGCAGTATGAACACTGAAGCTTTCTTT.

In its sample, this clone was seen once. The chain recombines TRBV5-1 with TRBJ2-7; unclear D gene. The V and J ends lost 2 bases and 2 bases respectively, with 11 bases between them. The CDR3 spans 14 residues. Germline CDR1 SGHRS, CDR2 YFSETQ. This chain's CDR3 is CASSFIGHPYEQYF. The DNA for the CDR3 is TGCGCCAGCAGCTTTATCGGTCATCCCTACGAGCAGTACTTC.

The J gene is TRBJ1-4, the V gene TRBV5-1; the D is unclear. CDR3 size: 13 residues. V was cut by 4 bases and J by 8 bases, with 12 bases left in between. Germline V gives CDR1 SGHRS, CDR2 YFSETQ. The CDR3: CASSDGPREKLFF. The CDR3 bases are TGCGCCAGCAGCGATGGGCCCCGGGAAAAACTGTTTTTT.

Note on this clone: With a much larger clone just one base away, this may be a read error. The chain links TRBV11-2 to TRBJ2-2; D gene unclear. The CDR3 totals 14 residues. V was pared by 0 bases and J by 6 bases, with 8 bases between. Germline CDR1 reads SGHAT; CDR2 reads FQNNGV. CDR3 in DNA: TGTGCCAGCAGCTTAGATACGGAGCCCGGGGAGCTGTTTTTT. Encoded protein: CASSLDTEPGELFF.

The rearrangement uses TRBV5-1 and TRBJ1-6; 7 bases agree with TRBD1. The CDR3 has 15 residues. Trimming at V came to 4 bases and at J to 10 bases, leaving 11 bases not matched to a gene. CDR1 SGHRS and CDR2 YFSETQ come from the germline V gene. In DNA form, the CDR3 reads TGCGCCAGCAGCCGCCAGGGGGAAACAGACTCACCCCTCCACTTT. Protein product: CASSRQGETDSPLHF.

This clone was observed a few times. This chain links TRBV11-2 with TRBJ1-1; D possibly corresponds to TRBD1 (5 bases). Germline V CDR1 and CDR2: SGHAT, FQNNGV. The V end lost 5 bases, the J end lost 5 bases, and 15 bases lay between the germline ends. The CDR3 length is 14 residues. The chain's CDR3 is CASSAIRGETEAFF. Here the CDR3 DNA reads TGTGCCAGCAGCGCCATAAGGGGAGAAACTGAAGCTTTCTTT. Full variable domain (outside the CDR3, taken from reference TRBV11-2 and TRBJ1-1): EAGVAQSPRYKIIEKRQSVAFWCNPISGHATLYWYQQILGQGPKLLIQFQNNGVVDDSQLPKDRFSAERLKGVDSTLKIQPAKLEDSAVYLCASSAIRGETEAFFGQGTRLTVV.

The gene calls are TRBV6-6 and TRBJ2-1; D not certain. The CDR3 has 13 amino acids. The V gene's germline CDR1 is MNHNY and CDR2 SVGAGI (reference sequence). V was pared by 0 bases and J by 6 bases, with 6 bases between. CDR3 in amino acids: CASSYSDPNEQFF. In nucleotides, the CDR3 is TGTGCCAGCAGTTACTCGGACCCCAATGAGCAGTTCTTC.

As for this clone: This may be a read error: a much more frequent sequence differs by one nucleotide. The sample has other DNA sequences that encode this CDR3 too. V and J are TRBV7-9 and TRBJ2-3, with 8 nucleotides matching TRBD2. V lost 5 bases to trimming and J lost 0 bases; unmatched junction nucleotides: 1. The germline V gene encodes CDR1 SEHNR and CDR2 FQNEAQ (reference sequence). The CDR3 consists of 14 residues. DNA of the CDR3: TGTGCCAGCAGCCCTAGCGGGAGCACAGATACGCAGTATTTT. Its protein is CASSPSGSTDTQYF.

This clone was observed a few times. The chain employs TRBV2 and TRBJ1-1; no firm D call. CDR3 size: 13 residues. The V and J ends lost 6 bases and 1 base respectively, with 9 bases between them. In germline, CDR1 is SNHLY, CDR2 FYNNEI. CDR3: CASRKTENTEAFF. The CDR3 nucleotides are TGTGCCAGCAGAAAAACAGAGAACACTGAAGCTTTCTTT.

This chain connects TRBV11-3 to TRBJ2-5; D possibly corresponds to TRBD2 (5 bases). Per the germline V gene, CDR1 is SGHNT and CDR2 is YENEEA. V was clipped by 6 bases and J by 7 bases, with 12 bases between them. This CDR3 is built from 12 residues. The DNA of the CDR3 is TGTGCCAGCAGTCGGGCAGAGGGGACCCAGTACTTC. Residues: CASSRAEGTQYF.

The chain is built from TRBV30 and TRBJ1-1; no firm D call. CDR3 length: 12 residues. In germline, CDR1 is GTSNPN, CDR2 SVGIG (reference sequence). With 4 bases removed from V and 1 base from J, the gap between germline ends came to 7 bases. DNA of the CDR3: TGTGCCTGGATGTGGGAGAACACTGAAGCTTTCTTT. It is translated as CAWMWENTEAFF.